These 13 T cell receptor beta chains originate from one sample sequenced in a study of blood T cell repertoires in COVID-19. Libraries were prepared by immunoSEQ multiplex PCR; TCRdb keeps only in-frame clonotypes and omits some of them. The sample consists of 170,000 or so clones, about four fifths of them appearing once. The sample taken for sequencing was peripheral blood. These receptors were collected from a man aged 70-80 years with active or convalescent COVID-19.

This clone has more than one count but fewer than ten. The chain has TRBV6-5 and TRBJ1-1; D not resolved. CDR1 is MNHEY, CDR2 SVGAGI, per germline. The CDR3 runs 14 residues. The ends were cut back, 1 base at V and 1 base at J, with 7 bases in the middle. The CDR3 DNA follows: TGTGCCAGCAGTTACTGGTCACAGAACACTGAAGCTTTCTTT. It is translated as CASSYWSQNTEAFF.

The chain uses TRBV11-2 and TRBJ2-1, with 7 bases lining up with TRBD1. Losses at the gene ends were 5 bases for V and 7 bases for J; bases not matched to a gene: 5. Germline V CDR1 and CDR2: SGHAT, FQNNGV. CDR3 length: 13 residues. CDR3 DNA sequence: TGTGCCAGCAGCGTGGGACAGTCAAATGAGCAGTTCTTC. Translation gives CASSVGQSNEQFF.

J is TRBJ1-5 and V is TRBV27, with D possibly matching TRBD1 (6 bases). V was clipped by 6 bases and J by 0 bases, with 24 bases between them. This CDR3 comprises 19 residues. The germline V gene has CDR1 MNHEY and CDR2 SMNVEV (reference sequence). CDR3 sequence reads: CASRPLGEQGGNSNQPQHF. CDR3 DNA: TGTGCCAGCAGACCCTTGGGGGAACAGGGTGGGAATAGCAATCAGCCCCAGCATTTT.

The chain is built from TRBV5-3 and TRBJ1-6; TRBD1 aligns across 8 bases. TRBV5-3 is annotated as an ORF whose role is uncertain. Unmatched junction bases numbered 10, after V lost 0 bases and J lost 8 bases. The CDR3 consists of 17 residues. The CDR3 loop reads CARSLADPGGVYSPLHF. CDR3 coding DNA: TGTGCCAGAAGCTTGGCGGACCCAGGGGGCGTGTATTCACCCCTCCACTTT.

The rearrangement links TRBV6-6 to TRBJ1-1, with a possible D match to TRBD1 (6 bases). Trimming shortened V by 5 bases and J by 2 bases, and 15 bases separated the two germline ends. The CDR3 length is 15 residues. Germline-derived CDR1 and CDR2 are MNHNY and SVGAGI (reference sequence). The CDR3 protein is CASSPPTGENTEAFF. The CDR3 DNA reads TGTGCCAGCAGTCCGCCGACAGGAGAAAACACTGAAGCTTTCTTT.

The chain carries TRBV6-2 or TRBV6-3 and TRBJ2-2; perhaps TRBD2 as D (5 bases). This CDR3 spans 14 amino acids. V was pared by 2 bases and J by 2 bases, with 6 bases between. CDR1 and CDR2 from the germline V gene are MNHEY and SVGEGT. CDR3 in amino acids: CASSYRENTGELFF. CDR3 sequence (DNA): TGTGCCAGCAGTTACCGGGAAAACACCGGGGAGCTGTTTTTT.

V usage is TRBV6-6 and J usage is TRBJ1-6; TRBD1 aligns across 8 bases. J lost 7 bases, V lost 0 bases, and 5 bases had no gene match. The CDR3 sequence is 16 residues long. The germline V gene encodes CDR1 MNHNY and CDR2 SVGAGI (reference sequence). CDR3 in amino acids: CASSYSSGGENSPLHF. DNA of the CDR3: TGTGCCAGCAGTTACTCTTCAGGGGGCGAGAATTCACCCCTCCACTTT.

The rearrangement links TRBV29-1 to TRBJ2-3, with 8 bases that match TRBD2. Germline V gives CDR1 SQVTM, CDR2 ANQGSEA. Trimming removed 3 bases from V and 4 bases from J; junction bases left unmatched: 6. The CDR3 has 14 residues. This CDR3 is CSVDRSGGPDTQYF. Here the CDR3 DNA reads TGCAGCGTTGATAGGTCGGGGGGGCCAGATACGCAGTATTTT.

This chain joins TRBV4-2 and TRBJ1-5; D call uncertain. This CDR3 is built from 16 residues. V lost 0 bases to trimming and J lost 3 bases, with 12 bases between them. CDR1 is LGHNA and CDR2 is YNFKEQ in the germline V gene. The CDR3 here is CASSQEVGSPNQPQHF. As DNA, the CDR3 is TGTGCCAGCAGCCAAGAGGTGGGCAGTCCCAATCAGCCCCAGCATTTT.

In this sample, this clone turned up many times. The rearrangement links TRBV28 to TRBJ1-5; D call uncertain. V was trimmed by 11 bases and J by 4 bases, leaving 18 bases between them. The germline CDR1 and CDR2 sequences are MDHEN and SYDVKM. CDR3 length: 14 residues. Here the CDR3 DNA reads TGTGCCGTGCCAAATAGCGGGGATAATCAGCCCCAGCATTTT. This codes for CAVPNSGDNQPQHF.

This chain connects TRBV5-1 to TRBJ2-1; TRBD1 matches 8 bases. Germline V gene data show CDR1 as SGHRS and CDR2 as YFSETQ. CDR3 length: 14 residues. With 4 bases clipped from V and 8 bases from J, the junction kept 8 bases outside the gene matches. In nucleotides, the CDR3 is TGCGCCAGCAGCGGACAGGGAGTCTTTGATGAGCAGTTCTTC. It translates to CASSGQGVFDEQFF.

This chain joins TRBV9 and TRBJ1-6, with D tentatively TRBD1 (5 bases). CDR1 and CDR2 from the germline V gene are SGDLS and YYNGEE. This CDR3 is built from 12 residues. The germline V and J ends were trimmed by 6 bases and 9 bases, with 10 bases remaining between them. CDR3 sequence: CASNRGTSPLHF. CDR3 nucleotides: TGTGCCAGCAATAGGGGAACTTCACCCCTCCACTTT. Complete variable domain (other parts from reference TRBV9 and TRBJ1-6): DSGVTQTPKHLITATGQRVTLRCSPRSGDLSVYWYQQSLDQGLQFLIQYYNGEERAKGNILERFSAQQFPDLHSELNLSSLELGDSALYFCASNRGTSPLHFGNGTRLTVT.

This rearrangement joins TRBV30 to TRBJ1-2; D is possibly TRBD1 (5 bases). Germline V CDR1 and CDR2: GTSNPN, SVGIG (reference sequence). V lost 3 bases, J lost 2 bases, and 13 bases lay in between. CDR3 length: 14 residues. The CDR3 loop is CAWRRQGGNYGYTF. CDR3 coding DNA: TGTGCCTGGAGGAGGCAGGGAGGAAACTATGGCTACACCTTC. Complete variable domain (other parts from reference TRBV30 and TRBJ1-2): SQTIHQWPATLVQPVGSPLSLECTVEGTSNPNLYWYRQAAGRGLQLLFYSVGIGQISSEVPQNLSASRPQDRQFILSSKKLLLSDSGFYLCAWRRQGGNYGYTFGSGTRLTVV.